Listed below are T cell receptor beta chains from one sample, sequenced in a study of blood T cells in healthy people across ages. TCRdb itself ran the 5' RACE reads through MiXCR, one entry per CDR3 protein. The sample holds about 1.6 million distinct CDR3 sequences; 34% are singletons and the top ten take around 10%. The source material was blood. All receptors come from a woman aged 30 to 39 in good health. Both conserved end residues are part of each CDR3. D genes are given only for firm matches. Expanded clones are given a class, and other clones once, few, many or no size at all.

D gene	J gene	clone size	V gene	CDR3 DNA	CDR3 protein
-	TRBJ1-4	few	TRBV18	TGTGCCAGCTCACCACCGGGGACTAATGAAAAACTGTTTTTT	CASSPPGTNEKLFF
-	TRBJ2-7	few	TRBV7-9	TGTGCCAGCAGCCCTTATGGCGAGCGGCGGAGGGGTTCCTACGAGCAGTACTTC	CASSPYGERRRGSYEQYF
-	TRBJ1-5	few	TRBV27	TGTGCCAGCAGTCGCCCTGAAGGCCGGAGCAATCAGCCCCAGCATTTT	CASSRPEGRSNQPQHF
-	TRBJ1-2	few	TRBV21-1	TGTGCCAGCAGCCTCCGGAACGATAACTATGGCTACACCTTC	CASSLRNDNYGYTF
-	TRBJ1-4	few	TRBV24-1	TGTGCCACCAGTGATACGACAGAAAATGAAAAACTGTTTTTT	CATSDTTENEKLFF
-	TRBJ2-3	-	TRBV7-6	TGTGCCAGCAGCCGCCTTAATTCGCCCGCTGATACGCAGTATTTT	CASSRLNSPADTQYF
-	TRBJ2-7	few	TRBV6-2/TRBV6-3	TGTGCCAGCAGTTACGGGGCGGGGAGTAGGTCCTACGAGCAGTACTTC	CASSYGAGSRSYEQYF
TRBD2	TRBJ2-3	-	TRBV20-1	TGCAGTGCAGGACTAGCGGGCCGCACAGATACGCAGTATTTT	CSAGLAGRTDTQYF
TRBD2	TRBJ2-1	many	TRBV5-1	TGCGCCAGCAGCCCTCTAGCGCAGCGGGGTTACAATGAGCAGTTCTTC	CASSPLAQRGYNEQFF
TRBD1	TRBJ2-3	few	TRBV9	TGTGCCAGCAGCCCTCTGAGGACAGGGTTCACAGATACGCAGTATTTT	CASSPLRTGFTDTQYF
TRBD2	TRBJ2-4	-	TRBV6-5	TGTGCCAGCAGGGGACTACGGGAGCAGTACTTC	CASRGLREQYF
-	TRBJ2-7	-	TRBV30	TGTGCCTGGAGCGCTGCGGGCTCCGAGCAGTACTTC	CAWSAAGSEQYF
-	TRBJ2-7	few	TRBV20-1	TGCAGTAGTCCCGCGCTAGCCCCCTACGAGCAGTACTTC	CSSPALAPYEQYF
-	TRBJ2-1	few	TRBV6-1	TGTGCCAGCAGTGAAGACAGGGACAATGAGCAGTTCTTC	CASSEDRDNEQFF
TRBD1	TRBJ1-1	-	TRBV4-1	TGCGCCAGCAGCCGACTAGTGGGACAGGGGAACACTGAAGCTTTCTTT	CASSRLVGQGNTEAFF
-	TRBJ2-3	few	TRBV9	TGTGCCACCACCTGGGCCGAGCGCGGGGATACGCAGTATTTT	CATTWAERGDTQYF
-	TRBJ2-3	once	TRBV21-1	TGTGCCAGCAGCAAGGTCGCTAGCGGGGGGTGCACAGATACGCAGTATTTT	CASSKVASGGCTDTQYF
-	TRBJ2-6	many	TRBV29-1	TGCAGCGTTACGAACTCTGGGGCCAACGTCCTGACTTTC	CSVTNSGANVLTF
TRBD2	TRBJ2-1	-	TRBV27	TGTGCCAGCAGCCGTGCGGGAGAGTGGGATTCTGAGCAGTTCTTC	CASSRAGEWDSEQFF
-	TRBJ1-1	few	TRBV11-1	TGTGCCAGCAGCTTAGAACCGATACTGAACACTGAAGCTTTCTTT	CASSLEPILNTEAFF
TRBD1	TRBJ2-5	many	TRBV4-1	TGCGCCAGCAGCCCGGGACAGGGGGCGATGGAGACCCAGTACTTC	CASSPGQGAMETQYF
TRBD1	TRBJ1-1	many	TRBV20-1	TGCAGTGCTAGTAGGAGAAACAGGGGAATGAACACTGAAGCTTTCTTT	CSASRRNRGMNTEAFF
-	TRBJ2-4	few	TRBV4-1	TGCGCCAGCAGCCGACCGGGGCGAGATACCAAAAACATTCAGTACTTC	CASSRPGRDTKNIQYF
-	TRBJ1-4	-	TRBV4-1	TGCGCCAGCAGCAAGGACCCACCCGGCCGAAAGAATGAAAAACTGTTTTTT	CASSKDPPGRKNEKLFF
-	TRBJ1-5	-	TRBV20-1	TGCAGTGCTAGAGCACCCGGGAACAATCAGCCCCAGCATTTT	CSARAPGNNQPQHF
TRBD2	TRBJ2-1	-	TRBV20-1	TGCAGTGCTTCAACCCCTAGCGGGGGGTGGTCCTACAATGAGCAGTTCTTC	CSASTPSGGWSYNEQFF
-	TRBJ1-1	-	TRBV7-9	TGTGCCAGCAGCCCCGAGAGCACTGAAGCTTTCTTT	CASSPESTEAFF
TRBD1	TRBJ2-7	few	TRBV20-1	TGCAGTGCTCAAAGGCCGGGGACAGCCTACGAGCAGTACTTC	CSAQRPGTAYEQYF
TRBD1	TRBJ2-1	many	TRBV11-1	TGTGCCAGCAGCTTTCAGCAGGGGGCGAGTAATGAGCAGTTCTTC	CASSFQQGASNEQFF
TRBD1	TRBJ2-1	-	TRBV2	TGTGCCAGCAGGGCCGACAGGGGGTACCTGAGCTCCTACAATGAGCAGTTCTTC	CASRADRGYLSSYNEQFF
-	TRBJ2-7	few	TRBV20-1	TGCAGTGCTAGGATGGTACGAGGCTTCTACGAGCAGTACTTC	CSARMVRGFYEQYF
-	TRBJ2-7	few	TRBV29-1	TGCAGCGTTATAGGGAACGGGCACGAGCAGTACTTC	CSVIGNGHEQYF
TRBD1	TRBJ1-1	few	TRBV13	TGTGCCAGCAGTTACAGGGGGTCCATGAACACTGAAGCTTTCTTT	CASSYRGSMNTEAFF
-	TRBJ2-1	-	TRBV5-1	TGCGCCAGCAGCCCCGGGGTAGCGGACTACAATGAGCAGTTCTTC	CASSPGVADYNEQFF
TRBD2	TRBJ2-7	few	TRBV13	TGTGCCAGCAGCCCCCGTAGGACTAGCGGGACCATACGCTACGAGCAGTACTTC	CASSPRRTSGTIRYEQYF
-	TRBJ2-7	few	TRBV6-4	TGTGCCAGCGGGACTTATGGCCGTCACTCCTACGAGCAGTACTTC	CASGTYGRHSYEQYF
-	TRBJ2-6	many	TRBV5-1	TGCGCCAGCAGCTTGGCGGTATCTGGGGCCAACGTCCTGACTTTC	CASSLAVSGANVLTF
TRBD2	TRBJ2-7	few	TRBV15	TGTGCCACCAGCAGGGGTGACGGGGGGGTCGACGAGCAGTACTTC	CATSRGDGGVDEQYF
-	TRBJ2-5	-	TRBV5-1	TGCGCCAGCAGCCCCAATAAGGGAGGGACCCAGTACTTC	CASSPNKGGTQYF
-	TRBJ1-2	-	TRBV10-3	TGTGCCATCAGTTTTCAGGGTGACTATGGCTACACCTTC	CAISFQGDYGYTF
-	TRBJ1-6	few	TRBV4-2	TGTGCCAGCAGCCCCCTCGGACAGAGCTATAATTCACCCCTCCACTTT	CASSPLGQSYNSPLHF
-	TRBJ2-7	-	TRBV12-3/TRBV12-4	TGTGCCAGCAGTCCCTTGACGACCTACGGGCAGTACTTC	CASSPLTTYGQYF
-	TRBJ1-3	-	TRBV29-1	TGCAGCGTTGACTCTGGAAACACCATATATTTT	CSVDSGNTIYF
TRBD2	TRBJ2-7	-	TRBV15	TGTGCCACCAGCAGAGATACAGTTTCTCGGGGGAGGGCCTACGAGCAGTACTTC	CATSRDTVSRGRAYEQYF
-	TRBJ2-3	few	TRBV30	TGTGCCTGGAGTGTACGAGGCGGTACAGGGATGGCGGCAGATACGCAGTATTTT	CAWSVRGGTGMAADTQYF
-	TRBJ2-3	many	TRBV7-8	TGTGCCAGCAGCTTGGACGGAGGTGGGGATACGCAGTATTTT	CASSLDGGGDTQYF
-	TRBJ1-2	-	TRBV20-1	TGCAGTGCTAGAGATCCAACCCTCCGGATCTACACCTTC	CSARDPTLRIYTF
-	TRBJ2-7	few	TRBV20-1	TGCAGTGCCAGGGGTGGGGCGGGTGCCTACGAGCAGTACTTC	CSARGGAGAYEQYF
TRBD2	TRBJ2-1	-	TRBV12-3/TRBV12-4	TGTGCCAGCAGCTCACTAGCGGGGGGGTGCAATGAGCAGTTCTTC	CASSSLAGGCNEQFF
-	TRBJ2-7	few	TRBV14	TGTGCCAGCAGCCAAGATCTGGGGAGGTCTTCCTACGAGCAGTACTTC	CASSQDLGRSSYEQYF
-	TRBJ2-5	-	TRBV5-1	TGCGCCAGCAGCTTTTCCTTGCCCTCGGGGTCAGGGAAGGGGCAAGAGACCCAGTACTTC	CASSFSLPSGSGKGQETQYF
-	TRBJ1-6	-	TRBV7-3	TGTGCCAGCAGCTTAACTTCCGGTCCCACTTCACCCCTCCACTTT	CASSLTSGPTSPLHF
TRBD1	TRBJ2-5	-	TRBV9	TGTGCCAGCAGCCTCAGCCCGACAGGGAGTGAGCAGTACTTC	CASSLSPTGSEQYF
TRBD1	TRBJ1-5	many	TRBV15	TGTGCCACCAGCGGGGGGACAGGGGGTCCAAGTGAGCCCCAGCATTTT	CATSGGTGGPSEPQHF
TRBD1	TRBJ2-7	-	TRBV5-1	TGCGCCAGCAGCTCCGCGACAGGGAACGAGCAGTACTTC	CASSSATGNEQYF
TRBD1	TRBJ1-1	-	TRBV20-1	TGCAGTGCTCCAGGGGGACAGGGTAATCAAGCTTTCTTT	CSAPGGQGNQAFF
-	TRBJ2-3	-	TRBV5-1	TGCGCCAGCAGCTTGGTACGGGACCGCACAGATACGCAGTATTTT	CASSLVRDRTDTQYF
TRBD2	TRBJ2-5	few	TRBV5-1	TGCGCCAGCAGCTCCCAGCGGGGGGCTCAAGAGACCCAGTACTTC	CASSSQRGAQETQYF
-	TRBJ2-7	-	TRBV6-1	TGTGCCAGCACCGAACGGGGGCTAACAAGCGGGATTTCCTACGAGCAGTACTTC	CASTERGLTSGISYEQYF
-	TRBJ2-2	few	TRBV10-3	TGTGCCATCACTGGGGATCCCGGGGAGCTGTTTTTT	CAITGDPGELFF